These T cell receptor beta chains were read from a single sample in a study of shared T cell receptors in the human thymus. The repertoire was sequenced with immunoSEQ multiplex PCR; TCRdb's copy has only in-frame clones and lacks some. The sample includes over 650,000 clones, around 87% of them seen just once. Another study also made use of these data, one on human thymus T cells.

The sample was thymocytes. The receptors come from a boy in the first two years of life with a congenital heart defect. Both conserved end residues are part of each CDR3. The order of the fields is clone size, D gene, V gene, J gene, CDR3 DNA, CDR3 protein. The D gene is left open where the match is weak. The size entry is marked missing in some rows and otherwise reads once, few, many or a size class.

NA	NA	TRBV10-3	TRBJ2-7	TGTGCCATCAGTGAGAGGGACAGGGTGGGCGGGGGGATACTTTACCAGCAGTACTTC	CAISERDRVGGGILYQQYF
few	TRBD2	TRBV4-1	TRBJ2-5	TGCGCCAGCAGCCAACGAGGGACTAGCGGGGGGCAACATCAAGAGACCCAGTACTTC	CASSQRGTSGGQHQETQYF
NA	TRBD1	TRBV5-8	TRBJ1-5	TGTGCCAGCAGCACCCACAGGGGACCCAATCAGCCCCAGCATTTT	CASSTHRGPNQPQHF
once	NA	TRBV11-2	TRBJ1-5	TGTGCCAGCAGCTATCAAGCCTCTCAGCCCCAGCATTTT	CASSYQASQPQHF
NA	TRBD1	TRBV4-3	TRBJ1-2	TGCGCCAGCAGCCAAGGGGGACAGTTTCCCTATGGCTACACCTTC	CASSQGGQFPYGYTF
once	NA	TRBV7-2	TRBJ2-7	TGTGCCAGCAGCCCCGCCCCCGGCCAGGGGACATTACGCGAGCAGTACTTC	CASSPAPGQGTLREQYF
NA	TRBD2	TRBV28	TRBJ2-3	TGTGCCAGCAGGCGCGGGAGCCTTAGCACAGATACGCAGTATTTT	CASRRGSLSTDTQYF
NA	TRBD2	TRBV19	TRBJ2-2	TGTGCCAGTCAAACGGGGCTAGCGGGGGGGTCCGGGGAGCTGTTTTTT	CASQTGLAGGSGELFF
NA	TRBD2	TRBV7-9	TRBJ2-1	TGTGCCAGCAGCTTAGCGGGACTAGCTCTCAGCAATGAGCAGTTCTTC	CASSLAGLALSNEQFF
NA	TRBD1	TRBV30	TRBJ1-4	TGTGCCCGGAGACGGACGGGACAGGGGTTTGAAAAACTGTTTTTT	CARRRTGQGFEKLFF
NA	NA	TRBV4-1	TRBJ1-2	TGCGCCAGCAGCCAAGCAGTTAACTATGGCTACACCTTC	CASSQAVNYGYTF
NA	NA	TRBV12-5	TRBJ2-5	TGTGCTAGTGCACAAGGGGGGGCCTGGGAGACCCAGTACTTC	CASAQGGAWETQYF
NA	TRBD1	TRBV10-3	TRBJ2-2	TGTGCCATCACCGACAGGGGGTTCACCGGGGAGCTGTTTTTT	CAITDRGFTGELFF
NA	TRBD1	TRBV7-9	TRBJ1-2	TGTGCCAGCAGCGCAGGGGGGCAGGGGGCGACCTATGGCTACACCTTC	CASSAGGQGATYGYTF
NA	NA	TRBV28	TRBJ1-5	TGTGCCAGCAGTTCCGGGGACATCCCTAGCAATCAGCCCCAGCATTTT	CASSSGDIPSNQPQHF
NA	NA	TRBV27	TRBJ2-6	TGTGCCAGCAGTTCCCAGGGTGCTGGGGCCAACGTCCTGACTTTC	CASSSQGAGANVLTF
once	NA	TRBV27	TRBJ2-2	TGTGCCAGCAGTTCCTTTAAAAACACCGGGGAGCTGTTTTTT	CASSSFKNTGELFF
NA	NA	TRBV28	TRBJ1-1	TGTGCCAGCAGTTTCGGGGGACCGACCATGAACACTGAAGCTTTCTTT	CASSFGGPTMNTEAFF
NA	NA	TRBV6-1	TRBJ1-4	TGTGCCAGCAGTGAAGACAGCTTTAATGAAAAACTGTTTTTT	CASSEDSFNEKLFF
NA	TRBD2	TRBV5-6	TRBJ2-5	TGTGCCAGCACCCATTTCGTAGCGGGGTTTGAGACCCAGTACTTC	CASTHFVAGFETQYF
NA	NA	TRBV4-1	TRBJ1-1	TGCGCCAGCAGCCAAGATCTTCAGGCTGAAGCTTTCTTT	CASSQDLQAEAFF
NA	TRBD2	TRBV9	TRBJ2-2	TGTGCCAGCAGCCTGAGGACTAGCGGAAACTTAAACACCGGGGAGCTGTTTTTT	CASSLRTSGNLNTGELFF
NA	NA	TRBV6-4	TRBJ1-1	TGTGCCAGCAGTTCGATACCTTCACGAAAATCGGGAGCTTTCTTT	CASSSIPSRKSGAFF
NA	NA	TRBV6-1	TRBJ2-7	TGTGCCAGCCTCGGGGTTTCCTACGAGCAGTACTTC	CASLGVSYEQYF
NA	TRBD2	TRBV7-9	TRBJ2-6	TGTGCCCTCCTGGGGGGAGGGCCCCTCCGAGGGGCCAACGTCCTGACTTTC	CALLGGGPLRGANVLTF
NA	NA	TRBV4-1	TRBJ2-3	TGCGCCAGCAGCCAGGGGGGTTGGCGTTATTTT	CASSQGGWRYF
NA	NA	TRBV7-9	TRBJ2-7	TGTGCCAGCAGCTTCTTAGTTTCAGGACAAATCGACGAGCAGTACTTC	CASSFLVSGQIDEQYF
once	NA	TRBV13	TRBJ1-4	TGTGCCAGCAGTTGCAGGGCCTCACTCAATAATGAAAAACTGTTTTTT	CASSCRASLNNEKLFF
NA	NA	TRBV4-1	TRBJ1-1	TGCGCCAGCAGCCAAGTCAGGGATGAGTCTGAAGCTTTCTTT	CASSQVRDESEAFF
NA	TRBD1	TRBV28	TRBJ1-5	TGTGCCAGCAGCCGACAGGGGTTCAATCAGCCCCAGCATTTT	CASSRQGFNQPQHF
few	NA	TRBV5-5	TRBJ1-3	TGTGCCAGCAGCTTTAAGGCCCGTGCTAGGACTGGAAACACCATATATTTT	CASSFKARARTGNTIYF
once	NA	TRBV9	TRBJ2-1	TGTGCCAGCAGCAAAGGGGGGGCAAAAGCGAACAATGAGCAGTTCTTC	CASSKGGAKANNEQFF
once	NA	TRBV28	TRBJ1-4	TGTGCCAGCAGTTTGGGGCAGGGTGGTGAAAAACTGTTTTTT	CASSLGQGGEKLFF
NA	NA	TRBV5-6	TRBJ2-7	TGTGCCAGCAGCTGTGAAGCGGTAATCAACGAGCAGTACTTC	CASSCEAVINEQYF
NA	TRBD1	TRBV7-2	TRBJ2-7	TGTGCCAGCAGCAGGCGGACAGGGGGTTTCATTCTCCCTTACTACGAGCAGTACTTC	CASSRRTGGFILPYYEQYF
few	TRBD1	TRBV19	TRBJ2-1	TGTGCCAGTAGTACCAGGACAGGGGGGTTCGGTGAGCAGTTCTTC	CASSTRTGGFGEQFF
NA	NA	TRBV4-1	TRBJ1-1	TGCGCCAGCAGCCAGGAGCGTGGGGGGGGCAGGGAAAACACTGAAGCTTTCTTT	CASSQERGGGRENTEAFF
once	NA	TRBV28	TRBJ1-2	TGTGCCAGCACCGCCCCCGGGGGAGGGTATGGCTACACCTTC	CASTAPGGGYGYTF
NA	TRBD2	TRBV4-3	TRBJ2-5	TGCGCCAGCAGCCACGGGGCGGGTAGCGGGAGGGCCGAGTGGTCCGGAGAGACCCAGTACTTC	CASSHGAGSGRAEWSGETQYF
NA	NA	TRBV5-5	TRBJ1-1	TGTGCCAGCAGCGGCTCTTGGGGGGGGCTCACTGAAGCTTTCTTT	CASSGSWGGLTEAFF
NA	NA	TRBV6-4	TRBJ1-6	TGTGCCAGCAGTGACGGCCCGACATTGCTAACTCTAGCCGGTTCACCCCTCCACTTT	CASSDGPTLLTLAGSPLHF
NA	TRBD1	TRBV6-5	TRBJ1-5	TGTGCCAGCAGTCATAGTAAGGGGGCAGGGCAGCCCCAGCATTTT	CASSHSKGAGQPQHF
once	NA	TRBV19	TRBJ1-5	TGTGCCAGTAGTATAGTGCCAGGCAAAAATCAGCCCCAGCATTTT	CASSIVPGKNQPQHF
NA	TRBD2	TRBV5-1	TRBJ2-3	TGCGCCAGCACCCCAACGCGGGGGAAAGCTACAGATACGCAGTATTTT	CASTPTRGKATDTQYF
NA	NA	TRBV1	TRBJ2-3	TGCACCAGCAGCCAAGGGCTCGGACTCCCGGGCCCAGATACGCAGTATTTT	CTSSQGLGLPGPDTQYF
NA	NA	TRBV7-8	TRBJ2-6	TGTGCCAGCAGCCCCAGTGTGAGGCAAGGGGCCAACGTCCTGACTTTC	CASSPSVRQGANVLTF
NA	TRBD1	TRBV19	TRBJ2-7	TGTACCAGTAGTGTATTGGGACAGACATACGAGCAGTACTTC	CTSSVLGQTYEQYF
NA	NA	TRBV29-1	TRBJ1-4	TGCAGCGTTCTAACCCCTGCAACTAATGAAAAACTGTTTTTT	CSVLTPATNEKLFF
once	NA	TRBV5-1	TRBJ1-1	TGCGCCAGCTCGCCCTCCCGGGAGGACACTGAAGCTTTCTTT	CASSPSREDTEAFF
NA	TRBD2	TRBV7-9	TRBJ2-7	TGTGCCAGCAGCCCGGGACTAGCGGGACAACCCTACGAGCAGTACTTC	CASSPGLAGQPYEQYF
NA	NA	TRBV30	TRBJ2-5	TGTGCCTGGAATTGGGCTCGCCGGGGGGAGACCCAGTACTTC	CAWNWARRGETQYF
NA	TRBD2	TRBV19	TRBJ2-1	TGTGCCAGTAGTACGGGGGGATACTACAATGAGCAGTTCTTC	CASSTGGYYNEQFF
NA	TRBD1	TRBV5-1	TRBJ2-7	TGCGCCAGCAGCCAATCACAGGGGGCGGAATACGAGCAGTACTTC	CASSQSQGAEYEQYF
NA	TRBD1	TRBV5-4	TRBJ1-2	TGTGCCAGCAGCCCGGGACAGGGTAAGAGCTATGGCTACACCTTC	CASSPGQGKSYGYTF
NA	NA	TRBV6-6	TRBJ1-3	TGTGCCAGCAGTTACCCGGGGACACAGTCTGGAAACACCATATATTTT	CASSYPGTQSGNTIYF
NA	TRBD2	TRBV5-1	TRBJ2-3	TGCGCCAGCAGCTTGCCTCCTCCTACTAGCGGGGAGACCCATAGCACAGATACGCAGTATTTT	CASSLPPPTSGETHSTDTQYF
NA	TRBD1	TRBV19	TRBJ1-1	TGTGCCAGTAGTATAGATACCGGGACAGGGGCCCACACTGAAGCTTTCTTT	CASSIDTGTGAHTEAFF
NA	TRBD2	TRBV5-6	TRBJ2-1	TGTGCCAGCAGCTTGCATAGGCTAGCGGGAGTATGTGAGCAGTTCTTC	CASSLHRLAGVCEQFF